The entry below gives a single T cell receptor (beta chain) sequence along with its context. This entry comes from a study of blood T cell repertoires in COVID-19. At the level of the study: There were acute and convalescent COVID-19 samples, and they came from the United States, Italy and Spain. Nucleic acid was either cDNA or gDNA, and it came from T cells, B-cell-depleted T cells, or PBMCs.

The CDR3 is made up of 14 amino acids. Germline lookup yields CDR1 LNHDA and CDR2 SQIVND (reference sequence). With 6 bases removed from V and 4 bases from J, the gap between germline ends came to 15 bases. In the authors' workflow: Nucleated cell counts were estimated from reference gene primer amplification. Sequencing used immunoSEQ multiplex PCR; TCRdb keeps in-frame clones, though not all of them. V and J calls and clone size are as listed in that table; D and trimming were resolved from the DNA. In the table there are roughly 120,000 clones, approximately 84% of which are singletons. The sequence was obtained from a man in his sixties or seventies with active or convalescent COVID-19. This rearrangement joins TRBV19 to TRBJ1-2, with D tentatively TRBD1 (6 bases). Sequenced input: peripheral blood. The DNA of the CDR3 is TGTGCCAGTAGCCCCCCAGGGGAAACCTATGGCTACACCTTC. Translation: CASSPPGETYGYTF.